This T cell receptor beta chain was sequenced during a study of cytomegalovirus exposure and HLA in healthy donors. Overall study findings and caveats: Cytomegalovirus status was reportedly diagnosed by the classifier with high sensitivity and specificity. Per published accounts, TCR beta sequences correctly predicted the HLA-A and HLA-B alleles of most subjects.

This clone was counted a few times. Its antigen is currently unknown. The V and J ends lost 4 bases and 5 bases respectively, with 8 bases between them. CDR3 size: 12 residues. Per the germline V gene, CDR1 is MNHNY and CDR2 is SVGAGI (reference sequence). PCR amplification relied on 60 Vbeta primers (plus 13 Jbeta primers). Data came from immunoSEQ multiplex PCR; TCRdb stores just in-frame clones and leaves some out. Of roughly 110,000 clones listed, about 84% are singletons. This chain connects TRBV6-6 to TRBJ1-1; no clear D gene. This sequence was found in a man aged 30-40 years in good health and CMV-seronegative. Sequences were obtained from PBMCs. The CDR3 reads CASSLWPTEAFF. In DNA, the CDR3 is TGTGCCAGCAGTTTATGGCCTACTGAAGCTTTCTTT.